This T cell receptor beta chain is from a study of T cells in Graves' hyperthyroidism and ophthalmopathy. Study-level findings and limits: Most thyroid clonotypes with frequency above 0.001 were detected in blood.

This clonotype was counted ten times or more. The target antigen is unknown. CDR1 and CDR2 from the germline V gene are MDHEN and SYDVKM. The CDR3 spans 13 residues. Trimming stripped 7 bases from V and 4 bases from J, with 11 bases between. TCR beta CDR3 sequences were amplified from RNA transcripts. The primer set for the first-round RT-PCR of the TCR CDR3 was HTBI. MiXCR was run by TCRdb on the multiplex PCR reads, yielding one entry per CDR3 protein. The table shows some 700,000 distinct CDR3 sequences, with approximately 15% occurring only once. Stable disease denoted Graves' hyperthyroidism without ophthalmopathy progression within 18 months. The PBMCs had their origin in 10 ml of fresh peripheral blood.

The chain joins TRBV28 to TRBJ2-1; D possibly corresponds to TRBD2 (6 bases). The sequencing input was blood. The clonotype comes from a man between 50 and 59 years old with Graves' hyperthyroidism. The CDR3 loop reads CASTYSGYNEQFF. The DNA of the CDR3 is TGTGCCAGCACCTATAGCGGATACAATGAGCAGTTCTTC.